These T cell receptor beta chains were read from a single sample in a study of blood T cells in healthy people across ages. TCRdb re-analysed the 5' RACE reads in MiXCR, keeping a single row per CDR3 protein. The sample has 1.4 million or so distinct CDR3 sequences; under 55% are singletons. The sample taken for sequencing was blood. Source of these receptors: a woman younger than 30 in good health. The CDR3 runs from the conserved cysteine through the conserved F or W. A D gene is named only where the DNA matches it firmly. A clone size is listed for some rows: how often the clone was seen (once, few, many), or a class if it is expanded.

d_call	v_call	j_call	clone_size	cdr3_nt	cdr3_aa
-	TRBV4-1	TRBJ1-1	few	TGCGCCAGCAGCCGAATGGGGATCCTTCCCACTAACACTGAAGCTTTCTTT	CASSRMGILPTNTEAFF
TRBD1	TRBV20-1	TRBJ2-1	few	TGCAGTGCACCATCGACAGGGGCCTACAATGAGCAGTTCTTC	CSAPSTGAYNEQFF
-	TRBV4-2	TRBJ2-7	-	TGTGCCAGCAGCCAAGAGACAGGCTCCTACAATGAGCAGTACTTC	CASSQETGSYNEQYF
-	TRBV7-9	TRBJ2-7	-	TGTGCCAGCAGCTTGAAGAACAGTCAGTACTTC	CASSLKNSQYF
-	TRBV7-9	TRBJ1-1	few	TGTGCCAGCAGCTTACGACGGCAGTCCGAGAACACTGAAGCTTTCTTT	CASSLRRQSENTEAFF
TRBD2	TRBV20-1	TRBJ2-1	-	TGCAGTGCTGGTAGCGGGAGAGGGGCCGTGAATGAGCAGTTCTTC	CSAGSGRGAVNEQFF
-	TRBV6-2/TRBV6-3	TRBJ1-5	-	TGTGCCAGCACTAAGAGGACAGAATATAGCAATCAGCCCCAGCATTTT	CASTKRTEYSNQPQHF
-	TRBV6-2/TRBV6-3	TRBJ2-7	few	TGTGCCAGCAGTTACGGGGATTTCTACGAGCAGTACTTC	CASSYGDFYEQYF
-	TRBV21-1	TRBJ2-1	once	TGTGCCAGCAGCAAAGCGCTTAAGCGGGAGCTTTACTACAATGAGCAGTTCTTC	CASSKALKRELYYNEQFF
-	TRBV12-3/TRBV12-4	TRBJ2-7	-	TGTGCCAGCAGTGAGACACTATCCTACGAGCAGTACTTC	CASSETLSYEQYF
-	TRBV12-3/TRBV12-4	TRBJ2-4	-	TGTGCCAGCACCTTTGGAGATGTCGGAAACATTCAGTACTTC	CASTFGDVGNIQYF
-	TRBV10-2	TRBJ1-2	few	TGCGCCAGCAGCCCCGTCAGCGGCGATGGCTACACCTTC	CASSPVSGDGYTF
TRBD2	TRBV12-3/TRBV12-4	TRBJ2-7	-	TGTGCCAGCAGCCCGTGGGGTAGCGGGAGATCGGCCCAGTACTTC	CASSPWGSGRSAQYF
TRBD1	TRBV2	TRBJ2-7	-	TGTGCCAGCGGCTTTGGACAGGGGGTTACGTACGAGCAGTACTTC	CASGFGQGVTYEQYF
-	TRBV9	TRBJ1-2	-	TGTGCCAGCAGCGGAGGCCTACGGAATGGCTACACCTTC	CASSGGLRNGYTF
TRBD1	TRBV7-8	TRBJ1-5	-	TGTGCCAGCAGCTCCATCACAGGGGCTAATCAGCCCCAGCATTTT	CASSSITGANQPQHF
TRBD1	TRBV5-1	TRBJ1-1	-	TGCGCCAGCCAACCTCACATAATCAGGGGGGGCACTGAAGCTTTCTTT	CASQPHIIRGGTEAFF
-	TRBV12-3/TRBV12-4	TRBJ1-1	-	TGTGCCAGCAGTGCCCTGGGAGGCCAGCGCCCAATGAACACTGAAGCTTTCTTT	CASSALGGQRPMNTEAFF
-	TRBV6-5	TRBJ2-2	once	TGTGCCAGCAGTCTAGTCAGGGCCTACACCGGGGAGCTGTTTTTT	CASSLVRAYTGELFF
-	TRBV29-1	TRBJ1-2	-	TGCAGCGTTGAGGAGGCGGCAGCTAACTATGGCTACACCTTC	CSVEEAAANYGYTF
TRBD2	TRBV27	TRBJ2-2	-	TGTGCCAGCAGTAAAAAAGCGGGAGATGGAACCGGGGAGCTGTTTTTT	CASSKKAGDGTGELFF
TRBD1	TRBV6-5	TRBJ1-4	-	TGTGCCAGCAGTTACTCGAAGGTTCGGACAGGGTTTGAAAAACTGTTTTTT	CASSYSKVRTGFEKLFF
-	TRBV27	TRBJ2-7	-	TGTGCCAGCAGTTTTTCCACCCGAATCTACGAGCAGTACTTC	CASSFSTRIYEQYF
-	TRBV20-1	TRBJ1-6	few	TGCAGTGTTGGACAGTCTGCCAGTTCACCCCTCCACTTT	CSVGQSASSPLHF
-	TRBV29-1	TRBJ2-1	-	TGCAGCGTTGGTATGCCCCCGGCCAACAATGAGCAGTTCTTC	CSVGMPPANNEQFF
TRBD1	TRBV12-3/TRBV12-4	TRBJ1-2	-	TGTGCCAGCAGTGCCGGGACAGGGGGCGAGTACTATGGCTACACCTTC	CASSAGTGGEYYGYTF
-	TRBV20-1	TRBJ2-3	few	TGCAGTGCTAGAGGCCCCCGGACAGCGGGCTACGCAGATACGCAGTATTTT	CSARGPRTAGYADTQYF
-	TRBV20-1	TRBJ1-1	-	TGCCGTGCTAGAGAGGACTACACTGAAGCTTTCTTT	CRAREDYTEAFF
-	TRBV9	TRBJ2-1	-	TGTGCCAGCAGCGCGAGGTCGAGAGGGATATACAATGAGCAGTTCTTC	CASSARSRGIYNEQFF
TRBD2	TRBV6-6	TRBJ2-3	few	TGTGCCAGCAGTTACTCACGGGGGGGGGATACGCAGTATTTT	CASSYSRGGDTQYF
-	TRBV20-1	TRBJ2-3	few	TGCAGTGCTAGTCTGGCGGATAGCACAGATACGCAGTATTTT	CSASLADSTDTQYF
-	TRBV5-1	TRBJ2-3	-	TGCGCCAGCAGCTTGCCAGGGGTGACAGATACGCAGTATTTT	CASSLPGVTDTQYF
-	TRBV29-1	TRBJ1-1	-	TGCAGCGTTGAAAAAAATGAGCGGGATGCTTTCTTT	CSVEKNERDAFF
TRBD1	TRBV28	TRBJ1-1	-	TGTGCCAGCAGAATAGGACAGGGGGGAGTCACTGAAGCTTTCTTT	CASRIGQGGVTEAFF
-	TRBV7-3	TRBJ2-1	-	TGTGCCAGCACCCTCCAACCCCAACTGGCCGGGAGACTGTCCTACAATGAGCAGTTCTTC	CASTLQPQLAGRLSYNEQFF
-	TRBV7-2	TRBJ1-1	-	TGTGCCAGCAGCTTAGGTTCGGCAACCAACACTGAAGCTTTCTTT	CASSLGSATNTEAFF
TRBD1	TRBV27	TRBJ1-2	-	TGTGCCAGCAGCCCCGGAGGGGGCTGGGGCTATGGCTACACCTTC	CASSPGGGWGYGYTF
TRBD1	TRBV9	TRBJ1-2	few	TGTGCCAGCAGCGTATCCGGGACAGGGCACTATGGCTACACCTTC	CASSVSGTGHYGYTF
TRBD1	TRBV7-2	TRBJ2-2	-	TGTGCCAGCAGCCGACTTGGAAGGGACAGGGGTTCCGGGGAGCTGTTTTTT	CASSRLGRDRGSGELFF
-	TRBV28	TRBJ2-5	once	TGTGCCAGCAGGAAAGAATTTAGGATACCGGTGGGAGAGACCCAGTACTTC	CASRKEFRIPVGETQYF
-	TRBV20-1	TRBJ2-1	-	TGCAGTGCCCCGGACTTCAGCGGAAGGGGTTACAATGAGCAGTTCTTC	CSAPDFSGRGYNEQFF
-	TRBV7-6	TRBJ2-1	-	TGTGCCAGCAGCTTGGAGGCAGTCAACTCCTACAATGAGCAGTTCTTC	CASSLEAVNSYNEQFF
TRBD2	TRBV25-1	TRBJ2-1	-	TGTGCCAGCAGTGGGGGGGTAGCGGGATCTTACAATGAGCAGTTCTTC	CASSGGVAGSYNEQFF
-	TRBV2	TRBJ2-3	-	TGTGCCAGCAGTGATTGGCGGGTTCAGGGGTCCACAGATACGCAGTATTTT	CASSDWRVQGSTDTQYF
-	TRBV9	TRBJ2-5	few	TGTGCCAGCAGCGTAGGAGGTAAATCGGAGCAGTACTTC	CASSVGGKSEQYF
-	TRBV7-8	TRBJ2-3	-	TGTGCCAGCAGCCCGCCTCGACAGCCTAGCACAGATACGCAGTATTTT	CASSPPRQPSTDTQYF
TRBD2	TRBV28	TRBJ2-3	few	TGTGCCAGCAGCCCGACTAGCGGGAGGAAGTATACGCAGTATTTT	CASSPTSGRKYTQYF
-	TRBV29-1	TRBJ1-1	once	TGCAGCGTTGACAGGAGATGGGCTGAAGCTTTCTTT	CSVDRRWAEAFF
TRBD1	TRBV9	TRBJ2-1	few	TGTGCCAGCAGCGTAGAAGGGGGCTGGACAGGGGAAGAGGACAATGAGCAGTTCTTC	CASSVEGGWTGEEDNEQFF
TRBD1	TRBV10-3	TRBJ1-5	-	TGTGCCATCAGTGAGAGGCAGGGGGATCAGCCCCAGCATTTT	CAISERQGDQPQHF
-	TRBV7-2	TRBJ1-2	-	TGTGCCAGCAGCTTGAGTCTTCCTGGAAGCTACACCTTC	CASSLSLPGSYTF
-	TRBV5-1	TRBJ1-1	few	TGCGCCAGCAGCTTGGAGGTCAGTGCGTACACTGAAGCTTTCTTT	CASSLEVSAYTEAFF
-	TRBV9	TRBJ2-5	-	TGTGCCATCAGCGTAGGGGGGGTTGAGACCCAGTACTTC	CAISVGGVETQYF
-	TRBV27	TRBJ2-7	-	TGTGCCAGCAGTTTATCGAACAAGGTCCCCGAGCAGTACTTC	CASSLSNKVPEQYF
-	TRBV27	TRBJ1-2	-	TGTGCCAGCAAACCTTTGGAGTACGAACCTCGTGACTATGGCTACACCTTC	CASKPLEYEPRDYGYTF
-	TRBV6-1	TRBJ2-7	few	TGTGCCAGCAGTGAAGGAACTAGTTTGTACGAGCAGTACTTC	CASSEGTSLYEQYF
-	TRBV2	TRBJ1-5	-	TGTGCCAGCAGGAGACAGGCTGCGCAACCCCAGCATTTT	CASRRQAAQPQHF
TRBD1	TRBV5-1	TRBJ2-5	-	TGCGCCAGCAGCTTGGGAGGGGGCCGTTACAATGAGCAGTACTTC	CASSLGGGRYNEQYF
-	TRBV25-1	TRBJ2-7	many	TGTGCCAGCAGTGGGGGGCCCGGGGCTTTGTCCTACGAGCAGTACTTC	CASSGGPGALSYEQYF